Below are 30 T cell receptor beta chains sequenced from a single sample in a study of chemoradiotherapy in HPV16-positive cancers. Sequenced by immunoSEQ multiplex PCR; TCRdb stores in-frame clones only, minus some. This sample has approximately 20,000 clones, with roughly 86% found just once. This material consisted of blood, taken from a patient who underwent chemoradiotherapy. Every receptor here comes from a human donor with HPV-associated anogenital cancer.

The chain employs TRBV19 and TRBJ1-1; D call uncertain. The germline V and J ends were trimmed by 3 bases and 0 bases, with 5 bases remaining between them. The length of the CDR3 is 13 residues. Germline CDR1 LNHDA, CDR2 SQIVND (reference sequence). The CDR3 protein is CASSIKVNTEAFF. CDR3 bases: TGTGCCAGTAGTATTAAGGTGAACACTGAAGCTTTCTTT.

V and J are TRBV7-2 and TRBJ1-2; D unresolved. V was clipped by 2 bases and J by 2 bases, with 12 bases between them. Germline loops: CDR1 SGHTA, CDR2 FQGNSA. The CDR3 covers 15 residues. CDR3 nucleotide sequence: TGTGCCAGCAGCTTAAACCGCGGTCGCAACTATGGCTACACCTTC. Translation: CASSLNRGRNYGYTF.

The chain joins TRBV19 to TRBJ1-1, with 8 bases identical to TRBD1. V lost 7 bases, J lost 1 base, and 8 bases stayed unmatched. CDR3 length equals 15 residues. Germline V gene sequence: CDR1 LNHDA, CDR2 SQIVND (reference sequence). CDR3 DNA sequence: TGTGCCAGTACCCATGGACAGGGTCGGAACACTGAAGCTTTCTTT. Translated, it gives CASTHGQGRNTEAFF.

The chain carries TRBV7-2 and TRBJ1-4; unclear D gene. CDR3 length: 18 amino acids. Trimming shortened V by 0 bases and J by 3 bases, and 17 bases separated the two germline ends. Germline V gives CDR1 SGHTA, CDR2 FQGNSA. CDR3 DNA: TGTGCCAGCAGCTTAGCGCAATTAACACAGTCATCTAATGAAAAACTGTTTTTT. This translates into CASSLAQLTQSSNEKLFF.

The J gene is TRBJ1-3, the V gene TRBV2; no clear D gene. The CDR3 length is 12 residues. Between the trimmed V and J ends, which lost 1 base and 6 bases, there was a span of 4 bases. CDR1 is SNHLY and CDR2 is FYNNEI in the germline V gene. Here the CDR3 DNA reads TGTGCCAGCAGTGAAGGCTTAAACACCATATATTTT. This codes for CASSEGLNTIYF.

V and J are TRBV9 and TRBJ2-1; the D gene could be TRBD1 or TRBD2 (6 bases each). Germline CDR1 reads SGDLS; CDR2 reads YYNGEE. Trimming shortened V by 2 bases and J by 7 bases, and 13 bases separated the two germline ends. CDR3 length: 14 amino acids. CDR3 region: CASSVDRGRNEQFF. Written as DNA, the CDR3 is TGTGCCAGCAGCGTCGACCGGGGGCGGAATGAGCAGTTCTTC.

V gene TRBV5-6 combines with J gene TRBJ2-5; TRBD1 aligns across 8 bases. Germline-derived CDR1 and CDR2 are SGHDT and YYEEEE. The V and J ends lost 0 bases and 5 bases, in that order; junction bases with no gene match: 6. The length of the CDR3 is 15 residues. CDR3 bases: TGTGCCAGCAGCTTGGAGGTCAGGGGGCGCGAGACCCAGTACTTC. It specifies CASSLEVRGRETQYF.

Remarks on this clone: One end of the junction does not line up with germline, which may come from a read error. This sample also contains other DNA sequences that code for the same CDR3. This chain uses TRBV2 with TRBJ1-1; 9 nucleotides agree with TRBD1. This CDR3 is built from 15 residues. Germline V CDR1 and CDR2: SNHLY, FYNNEI. CDR3 in amino acids: CASLPGQGMNTEAFF. Here the CDR3 DNA reads TGTGCCAGCTTACCCGGACAGGGGATGAACACTGAAGCTTTCTTC.

The rearrangement links TRBV7-9 to TRBJ2-7; 8 nucleotides agree with TRBD1. CDR1 SEHNR and CDR2 FQNEAQ come from the germline V gene (reference sequence). This CDR3 has 14 residues. The J segment lost 3 bases and the V segment lost 6 bases, leaving 7 bases of the junction unmatched. The CDR3 loop is CASSNRDRFYEQYF. CDR3 DNA sequence: TGTGCCAGCAGTAACCGGGACAGGTTCTACGAGCAGTACTTC.

The chain employs TRBV29-1 and TRBJ2-1; D possibly uses TRBD1 or TRBD2 (7 bases each). Germline V gene data show CDR1 as SQVTM and CDR2 as ANQGSEA. Trimming cost V 1 base and J 3 bases, with 10 bases left between them. This CDR3 has 14 amino acids. CDR3 DNA: TGCAGCGTTGAAGGCAGGGGGGGCTACAATGAGCAGTTCTTC. It is translated as CSVEGRGGYNEQFF.

This clone appeared a single time. The chain links TRBV5-1 to TRBJ1-1; 7 bases fit TRBD1. The CDR3 has 15 residues. Trimming removed 4 bases from V and 0 bases from J; junction bases left unmatched: 6. CDR1 is SGHRS and CDR2 is YFSETQ in the germline V gene. The CDR3 reads CASSRQGGMNTEAFF. In DNA, the CDR3 is TGCGCCAGCAGCCGGCAGGGGGGAATGAACACTGAAGCTTTCTTT.

V usage is TRBV4-3 and J usage is TRBJ1-6; 7 bases match TRBD1. CDR1 LGHNA and CDR2 YSLEER come from the germline V gene. Losses at the gene ends were 1 base for V and 4 bases for J; bases not matched to a gene: 4. This CDR3 is built from 16 residues. The CDR3 DNA reads TGCGCCAGCAGCCAAGTAACAGGGGCTTATAATTCACCCCTCCACTTT. This codes for CASSQVTGAYNSPLHF.

V is TRBV2 and J is TRBJ1-4; 7 bases match TRBD1. In germline, CDR1 is SNHLY, CDR2 FYNNEI. J gave up 7 bases and V 4 bases, and 9 bases lay outside the gene matches. The CDR3 is 15 amino acids. In nucleotides, the CDR3 is TGTGCCAGCAGTGTAGACAGGGTGGCAGGTGAAAAACTGTTTTTT. Translating it yields CASSVDRVAGEKLFF.

This clone was observed a single time. This chain uses TRBV5-4 with TRBJ2-3, with 8 bases aligning to TRBD2. The CDR3 runs 17 residues. Per germline, CDR1 SGHNT and CDR2 YYREEE (reference sequence). V lost 0 bases to trimming and J lost 0 bases; unmatched junction nucleotides: 6. This CDR3 reads CASSLGFGGGSTDTQYF. The DNA for the CDR3 is TGTGCCAGCAGCTTGGGATTCGGGGGGGGTAGCACAGATACGCAGTATTTT.

The chain joins TRBV30 to TRBJ2-6, with unresolved D. The germline V gene encodes CDR1 GTSNPN and CDR2 SVGIG (reference sequence). Between the trimmed V and J ends, which lost 8 bases and 2 bases, there was a span of 7 bases. The CDR3 consists of 12 residues. CDR3 coding DNA: TGTGCCGGAACACCTGGGGCCAACGTCCTGACTTTC. It specifies CAGTPGANVLTF.

This chain connects TRBV9 to TRBJ2-5; TRBD2 agrees at 7 bases. Germline V gene data show CDR1 as SGDLS and CDR2 as YYNGEE. V shed 0 bases, J shed 3 bases, and the junction held 2 bases outside the gene matches. This CDR3 region has 14 residues. This chain's CDR3 is CASSVGLAEETQYF. CDR3 DNA sequence: TGTGCCAGCAGCGTAGGGCTAGCGGAAGAGACCCAGTACTTC.

This chain links TRBV19 with TRBJ2-7; the match to TRBD2 covers 7 bases. The length of the CDR3 is 13 residues. Germline V gene data show CDR1 as LNHDA and CDR2 as SQIVND (reference sequence). Trimming removed 1 base from V and 5 bases from J; junction bases left unmatched: 2. The CDR3 DNA reads as TGTGCCAGTAGTATAGCGGGGGGACACGAGCAGTACTTC. Its translation: CASSIAGGHEQYF.

V is TRBV5-1 and J is TRBJ2-3; 9 bases agree with TRBD1. Germline V lookup: CDR1 SGHRS, CDR2 YFSETQ. The CDR3 runs 16 residues. V was pared by 4 bases and J by 2 bases, with 8 bases of the junction left unmatched. The CDR3 spells CASSRGGTGITDTQYF. In nucleotides, the CDR3 is TGCGCCAGCAGCCGGGGTGGGACAGGGATCACAGATACGCAGTATTTT. Looking up the rest from reference TRBV5-1 and TRBJ2-3 gives the full variable domain: KAGVTQTPRYLIKTRGQQVTLSCSPISGHRSVSWYQQTPGQGLQFLFEYFSETQRNKGNFPGRFSGRQFSNSRSEMNVSTLELGDSALYLCASSRGGTGITDTQYFGPGTRLTVL.

The chain combines TRBV5-4 with TRBJ1-2; D call uncertain. The CDR3 is made up of 15 amino acids. Germline V gives CDR1 SGHNT, CDR2 YYREEE (reference sequence). Trimming took off 3 bases at V and 5 bases at J, with 17 bases between the two ends. The CDR3 DNA reads TGTGCCAGCAGCTCCTCGCGAGGCGGAACATATGGCTACACCTTC. It codes for CASSSSRGGTYGYTF.

The chain uses TRBV4-1 and TRBJ1-1; no clear D gene. The V and J ends lost 2 bases and 5 bases respectively, with 18 bases between them. CDR1 is MGHRA and CDR2 is YSYEKL in the germline V gene. There are 16 residues in the CDR3. CDR3 nucleotides: TGCGCCAGCAGCCAAACCCCATTAGATTTGAGGACTGAAGCTTTCTTT. Translated, it gives CASSQTPLDLRTEAFF.

CDR3 sequence reads: CATRGTSGGINTGELFF. The CDR3 nucleotides are TGTGCCACCAGGGGGACTAGCGGGGGAATCAACACCGGGGAGCTGTTTTTT. The V call is TRBV2, the J call TRBJ2-2; 14 nucleotides agree with TRBD2. J gave up 2 bases and V 10 bases, and 9 bases lay outside the gene matches. The CDR3 is made up of 17 amino acids. The germline CDR1 and CDR2 sequences are SNHLY and FYNNEI.

The chain combines TRBV6-5 with TRBJ2-5; tentatively, D is TRBD1 or TRBD2 (7 bases each). The CDR3 consists of 14 residues. Per germline, CDR1 MNHEY and CDR2 SVGAGI. Deletions cut 1 base from V and 6 bases from J, with 12 bases between. The CDR3 DNA reads TGTGCCAGCAGTTACTTTCAGGGGGGGCAGACCCAGTACTTC. Translated: CASSYFQGGQTQYF.

The V call is TRBV4-3, the J call TRBJ1-6; the match to TRBD1 covers 7 bases. V was pared by 4 bases and J by 4 bases, with 4 bases of the junction left unmatched. The germline V gene has CDR1 LGHNA and CDR2 YSLEER. The CDR3 runs 15 residues. CDR3 loop: CASSPGQSYNSPLHF. The CDR3 region has the DNA TGCGCCAGCAGCCCGGGACAGTCTTATAATTCACCCCTCCACTTT.

The genes are TRBV9 and TRBJ1-5; 7 bases align to TRBD1. This CDR3 comprises 13 residues. CDR1 is SGDLS and CDR2 is YYNGEE in the germline V gene. The ends lost 3 bases at V and 8 bases at J; junction bases unmatched: 5. The DNA for the CDR3 is TGTGCCAGCAGCGGGGACAGCTGGGAGCCCCAGCATTTT. It encodes CASSGDSWEPQHF. Filled out from reference TRBV9 and TRBJ1-5, the complete variable domain reads DSGVTQTPKHLITATGQRVTLRCSPRSGDLSVYWYQQSLDQGLQFLIQYYNGEERAKGNILERFSAQQFPDLHSELNLSSLELGDSALYFCASSGDSWEPQHFGDGTRLSIL.

The genes are TRBV7-2 and TRBJ2-2, with TRBD2 as a possible D gene (7 bases). The CDR3 is made up of 19 amino acids. The V gene's germline CDR1 is SGHTA and CDR2 FQGNSA. V was clipped by 1 base and J by 0 bases, with 18 bases between them. The chain's CDR3 is CASSLVWVGGGANTGELFF. The CDR3 bases are TGTGCCAGCAGCTTAGTTTGGGTTGGCGGGGGCGCGAACACCGGGGAGCTGTTTTTT.

In its sample, this clone was seen once. The chain uses TRBV5-6 and TRBJ2-5; 12 nucleotides line up with TRBD2. The CDR3 runs to 16 residues. With V trimmed by 3 bases and J by 4 bases, 7 bases remained unmatched. Germline CDR1 and CDR2: SGHDT and YYEEEE. CDR3 nucleotide sequence: TGTGCCAGCAGCTCCCTAGCGGGGGGGCCGGTAGAGACCCAGTACTTC. The encoded protein is CASSSLAGGPVETQYF.

This clone came up a few times. The J gene is TRBJ2-1, the V gene TRBV10-3; 8 positions agree with TRBD2. Germline V gives CDR1 ENHRY, CDR2 SYGVKD. CDR3 length: 15 residues. V dropped 7 bases and J dropped 1; count of bases not matched to a gene: 6. The CDR3 spells CAIKAGTRSYNEQFF. CDR3 sequence (DNA): TGTGCCATCAAAGCCGGGACTAGGTCCTACAATGAGCAGTTCTTC.

The V gene is TRBV27, the J gene TRBJ1-2, with D perhaps TRBD1 (6 bases). The CDR3 length is 13 residues. Germline CDR1 MNHEY, CDR2 SMNVEV (reference sequence). Deletions cut 6 bases from V and 8 bases from J, with 16 bases between. CDR3 amino acids: CASSPGRGFGYTF. CDR3 bases: TGTGCCAGCAGCCCGGGCAGGGGATTCGGCTACACCTTC.

The rearrangement joins TRBV7-2 to TRBJ2-3, with TRBD2 matching over 9 bases. The length of the CDR3 is 14 residues. With V trimmed by 6 bases and J by 4 bases, 5 bases remained unmatched. Per germline, CDR1 SGHTA and CDR2 FQGNSA. CDR3 in amino acids: CASRIAGAADTQYF. CDR3 sequence (DNA): TGTGCCAGCAGGATAGCGGGAGCAGCAGATACGCAGTATTTT.

The CDR3 here is CASSPDGDSNQPQHF. Here the CDR3 DNA reads TGTGCCAGCAGCCCCGACGGTGACAGCAATCAGCCCCAGCATTTT. The V gene is TRBV9, the J gene TRBJ1-5; D gene uncertain. The V and J ends lost 4 bases and 1 base respectively, with 12 bases between them. Germline CDR1 SGDLS, CDR2 YYNGEE. The CDR3 length is 15 residues.